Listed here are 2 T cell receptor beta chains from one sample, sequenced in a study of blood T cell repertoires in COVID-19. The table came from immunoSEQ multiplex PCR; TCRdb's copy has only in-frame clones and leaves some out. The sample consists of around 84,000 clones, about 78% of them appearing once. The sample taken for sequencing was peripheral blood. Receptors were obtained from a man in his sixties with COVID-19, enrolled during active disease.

The CDR3 DNA reads as TGTGCCAGCAGCACCGGGGGACCCGTCCCGGGACCCCAAGCGAACACTGAAGCTTTCTTT. This codes for CASSTGGPVPGPQANTEAFF. This sequence joins TRBV7-9 and TRBJ1-1; D may be TRBD1 (5 bases). The CDR3 is 20 amino acids. The V gene's germline CDR1 is SEHNR and CDR2 FQNEAQ (reference sequence). V was cut by 5 bases and J by 1 base, with 29 bases left in between.

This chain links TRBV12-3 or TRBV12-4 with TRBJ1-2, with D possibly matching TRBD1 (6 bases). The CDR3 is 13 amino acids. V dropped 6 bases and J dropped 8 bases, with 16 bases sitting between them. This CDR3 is CASRQGGPGGYTF. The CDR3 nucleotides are TGTGCCAGCAGACAGGGTGGTCCAGGAGGCTACACCTTC.